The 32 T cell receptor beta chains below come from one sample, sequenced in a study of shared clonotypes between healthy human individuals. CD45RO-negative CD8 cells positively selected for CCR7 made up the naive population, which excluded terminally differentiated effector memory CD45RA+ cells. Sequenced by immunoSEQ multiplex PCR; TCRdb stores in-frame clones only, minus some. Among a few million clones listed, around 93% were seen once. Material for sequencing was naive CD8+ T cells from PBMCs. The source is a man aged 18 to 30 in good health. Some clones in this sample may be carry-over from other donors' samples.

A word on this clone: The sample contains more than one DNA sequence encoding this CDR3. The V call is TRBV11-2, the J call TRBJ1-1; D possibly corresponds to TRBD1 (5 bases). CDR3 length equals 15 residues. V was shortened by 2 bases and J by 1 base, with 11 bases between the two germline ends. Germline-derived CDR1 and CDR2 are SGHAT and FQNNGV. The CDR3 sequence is CASSLFPGQNTEAFF. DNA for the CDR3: TGTGCCAGCAGCTTATTCCCGGGGCAGAACACTGAAGCTTTCTTT.

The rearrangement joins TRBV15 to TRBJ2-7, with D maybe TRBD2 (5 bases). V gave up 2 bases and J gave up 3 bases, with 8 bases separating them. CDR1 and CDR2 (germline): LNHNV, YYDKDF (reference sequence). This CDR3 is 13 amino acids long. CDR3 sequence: CATSRRTGYEQYF. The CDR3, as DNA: TGTGCCACCAGCAGACGGACTGGCTACGAGCAGTACTTC.

The CDR3 loop reads CASSLGLTGGMDEQYF. The CDR3 bases are TGTGCCAGCAGCTTAGGCTTAACAGGGGGTATGGACGAGCAGTACTTC. V is TRBV7-2 and J is TRBJ2-7; 8 bases fit TRBD1. Trimming cost V 1 base and J 5 bases; bases outside gene matches: 10. The length of the CDR3 is 16 residues. The germline gives CDR1 SGHTA, CDR2 FQGNSA.

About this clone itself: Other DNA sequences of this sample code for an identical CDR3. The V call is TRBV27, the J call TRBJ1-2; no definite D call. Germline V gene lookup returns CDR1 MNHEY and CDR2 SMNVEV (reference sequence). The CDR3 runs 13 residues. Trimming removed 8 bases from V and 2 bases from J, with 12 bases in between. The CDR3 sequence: CASSLGPNYGYTF. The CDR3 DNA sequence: TGTGCCAGCTCCCTCGGGCCGAACTATGGCTACACCTTC.

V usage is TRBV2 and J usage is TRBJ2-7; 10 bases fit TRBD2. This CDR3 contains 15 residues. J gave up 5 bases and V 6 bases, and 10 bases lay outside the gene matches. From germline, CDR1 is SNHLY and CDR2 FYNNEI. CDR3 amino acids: CASRVPLAGADEQYF. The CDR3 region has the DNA TGTGCCAGCAGAGTACCTCTAGCGGGAGCTGACGAGCAGTACTTC.

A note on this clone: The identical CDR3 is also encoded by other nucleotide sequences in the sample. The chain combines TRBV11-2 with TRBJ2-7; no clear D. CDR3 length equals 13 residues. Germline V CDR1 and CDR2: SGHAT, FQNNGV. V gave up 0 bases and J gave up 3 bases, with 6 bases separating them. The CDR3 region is CASSLEVGYEQYF. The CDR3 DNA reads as TGTGCCAGCAGCTTAGAGGTGGGCTACGAGCAGTACTTC.

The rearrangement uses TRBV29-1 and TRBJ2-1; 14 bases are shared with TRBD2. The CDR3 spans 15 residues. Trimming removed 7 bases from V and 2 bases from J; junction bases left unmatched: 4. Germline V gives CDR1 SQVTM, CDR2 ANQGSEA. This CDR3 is CSGTSGRLPYNEQFF. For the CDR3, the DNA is TGCAGCGGGACTAGCGGGAGGCTCCCCTACAATGAGCAGTTCTTC.

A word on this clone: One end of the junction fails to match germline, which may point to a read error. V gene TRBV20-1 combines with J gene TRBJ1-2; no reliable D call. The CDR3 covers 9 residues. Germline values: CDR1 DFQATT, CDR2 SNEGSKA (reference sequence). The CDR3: CSARDLRHF. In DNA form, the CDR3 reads TGCAGTGCTAGAGATCTTCGCCACTTC.

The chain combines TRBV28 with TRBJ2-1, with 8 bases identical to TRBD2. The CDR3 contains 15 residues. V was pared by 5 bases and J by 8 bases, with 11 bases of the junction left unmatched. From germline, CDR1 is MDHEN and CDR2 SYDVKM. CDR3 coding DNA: TGTGCCAGCAGTCCCCCCGGGACTAGATTCGATGAGCAGTTCTTC. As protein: CASSPPGTRFDEQFF.

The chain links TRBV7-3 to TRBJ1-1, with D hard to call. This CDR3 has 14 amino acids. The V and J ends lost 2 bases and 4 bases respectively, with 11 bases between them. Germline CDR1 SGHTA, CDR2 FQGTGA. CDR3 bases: TGTGCCAGCAGCTTAGCCGGGCGCGGCACTGAAGCTTTCTTT. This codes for CASSLAGRGTEAFF.

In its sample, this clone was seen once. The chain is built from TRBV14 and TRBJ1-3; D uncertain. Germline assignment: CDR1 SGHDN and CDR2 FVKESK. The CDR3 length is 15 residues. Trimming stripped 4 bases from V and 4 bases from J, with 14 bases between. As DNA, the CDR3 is TGTGCCAGCAGCCCCTTGACCGCATCCGGAAACACCATATATTTT. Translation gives CASSPLTASGNTIYF.

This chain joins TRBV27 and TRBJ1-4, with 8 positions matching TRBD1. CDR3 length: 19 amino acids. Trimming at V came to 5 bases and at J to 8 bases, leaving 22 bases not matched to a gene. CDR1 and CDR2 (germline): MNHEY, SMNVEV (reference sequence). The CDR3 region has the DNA TGTGCCAGCAGTCCATTGTCCCCTCCCCAGGGGGCGTTCAGCGAAAAACTGTTTTTT. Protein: CASSPLSPPQGAFSEKLFF.

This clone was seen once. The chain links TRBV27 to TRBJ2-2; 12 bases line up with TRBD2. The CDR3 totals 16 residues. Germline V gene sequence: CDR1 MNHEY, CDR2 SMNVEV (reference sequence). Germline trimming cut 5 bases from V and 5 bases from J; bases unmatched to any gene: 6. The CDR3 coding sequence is TGTGCCAGCAGTCCATGGACTAGCGGGAATACCGGGGAGCTGTTTTTT. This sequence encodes CASSPWTSGNTGELFF.

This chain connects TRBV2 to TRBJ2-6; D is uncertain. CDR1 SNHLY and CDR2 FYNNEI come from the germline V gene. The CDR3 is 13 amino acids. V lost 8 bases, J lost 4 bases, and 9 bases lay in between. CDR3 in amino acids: CASLGTGANVLTF. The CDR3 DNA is TGTGCCAGCCTGGGAACCGGGGCCAACGTCCTGACTTTC.

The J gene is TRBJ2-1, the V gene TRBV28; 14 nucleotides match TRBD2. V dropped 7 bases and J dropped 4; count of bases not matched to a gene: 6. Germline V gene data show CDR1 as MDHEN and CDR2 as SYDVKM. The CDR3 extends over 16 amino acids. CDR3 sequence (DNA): TGTGCCAGCACCGGGACTAGCGGGAGTCGGTACAATGAGCAGTTCTTC. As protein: CASTGTSGSRYNEQFF. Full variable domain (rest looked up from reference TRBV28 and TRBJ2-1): DVKVTQSSRYLVKRTGEKVFLECVQDMDHENMFWYRQDPGLGLRLIYFSYDVKMKEKGDIPEGYSVSREKKERFSLILESASTNQTSMYLCASTGTSGSRYNEQFFGPGTRLTVL.

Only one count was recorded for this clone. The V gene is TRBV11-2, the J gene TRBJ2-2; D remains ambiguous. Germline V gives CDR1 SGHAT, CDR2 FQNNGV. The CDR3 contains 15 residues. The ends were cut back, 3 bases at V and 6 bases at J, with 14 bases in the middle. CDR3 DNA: TGTGCCAGCAGCTTTGGCACCGTCATCCCCGGGGAGCTGTTTTTT. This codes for CASSFGTVIPGELFF.

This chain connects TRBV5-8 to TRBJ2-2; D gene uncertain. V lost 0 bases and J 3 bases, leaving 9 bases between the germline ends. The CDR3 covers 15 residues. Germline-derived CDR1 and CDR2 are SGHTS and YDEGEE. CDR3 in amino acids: CASSLGSVHTGELFF. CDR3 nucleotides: TGTGCCAGCAGCTTGGGTTCTGTCCACACCGGGGAGCTGTTTTTT. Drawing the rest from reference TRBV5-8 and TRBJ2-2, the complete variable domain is EAGVTQSPTHLIKTRGQQATLRCSPISGHTSVYWYQQALGLGLQFLLWYDEGEERNRGNFPPRFSGRQFPNYSSELNVNALELEDSALYLCASSLGSVHTGELFFGEGSRLTVL.

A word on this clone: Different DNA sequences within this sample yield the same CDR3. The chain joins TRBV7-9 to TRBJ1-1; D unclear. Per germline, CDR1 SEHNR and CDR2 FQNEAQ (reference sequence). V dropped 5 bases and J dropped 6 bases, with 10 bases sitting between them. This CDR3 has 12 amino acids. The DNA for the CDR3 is TGTGCCAGCAGCCCAGGACGTCCTGAAGCTTTCTTT. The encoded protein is CASSPGRPEAFF.

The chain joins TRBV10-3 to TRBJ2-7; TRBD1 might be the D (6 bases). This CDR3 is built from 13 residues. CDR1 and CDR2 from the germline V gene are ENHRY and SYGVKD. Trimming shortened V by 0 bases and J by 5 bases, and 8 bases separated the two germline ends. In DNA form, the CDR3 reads TGTGCCATCAGTGAGTCGGGGGCCGACGAGCAGTACTTC. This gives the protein CAISESGADEQYF.

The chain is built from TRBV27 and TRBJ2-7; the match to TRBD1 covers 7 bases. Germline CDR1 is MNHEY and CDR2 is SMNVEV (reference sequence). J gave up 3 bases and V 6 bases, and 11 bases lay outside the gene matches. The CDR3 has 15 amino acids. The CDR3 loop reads CASSWSGQSDYEQYF. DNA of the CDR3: TGTGCCAGCAGCTGGTCGGGACAGTCGGACTACGAGCAGTACTTC.

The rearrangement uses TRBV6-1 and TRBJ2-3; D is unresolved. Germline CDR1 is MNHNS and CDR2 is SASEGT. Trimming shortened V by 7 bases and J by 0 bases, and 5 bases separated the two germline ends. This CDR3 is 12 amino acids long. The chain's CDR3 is CASIFSTDTQYF. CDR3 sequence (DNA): TGTGCCAGCATCTTCAGCACAGATACGCAGTATTTT.

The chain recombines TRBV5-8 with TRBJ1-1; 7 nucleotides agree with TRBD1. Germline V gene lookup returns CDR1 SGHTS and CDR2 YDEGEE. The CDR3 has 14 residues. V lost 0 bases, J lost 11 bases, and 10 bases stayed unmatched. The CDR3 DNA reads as TGTGCCAGCAGCTTGGGGGGAGTGACGACAGGGGCTTTCTTT. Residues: CASSLGGVTTGAFF.

As DNA, the CDR3 is TGTGCCAGCAGCTCGAGCGGGAGTGGCTACAATGAGCAGTTCTTC. Translating it yields CASSSSGSGYNEQFF. The genes are TRBV6-5 and TRBJ2-1; 8 nucleotides align to TRBD2. The germline V gene encodes CDR1 MNHEY and CDR2 SVGAGI. V shed 6 bases and J 3 bases; nucleotides not matched to a gene: 7. The CDR3 consists of 15 residues.

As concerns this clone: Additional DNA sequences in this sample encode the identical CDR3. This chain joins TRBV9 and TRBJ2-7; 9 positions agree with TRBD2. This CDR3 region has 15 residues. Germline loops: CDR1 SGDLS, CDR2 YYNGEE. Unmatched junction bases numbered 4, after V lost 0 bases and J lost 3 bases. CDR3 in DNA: TGTGCCAGCAGCGTAGGTGCGCGGGAGGGCTACGAGCAGTACTTC. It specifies CASSVGAREGYEQYF.

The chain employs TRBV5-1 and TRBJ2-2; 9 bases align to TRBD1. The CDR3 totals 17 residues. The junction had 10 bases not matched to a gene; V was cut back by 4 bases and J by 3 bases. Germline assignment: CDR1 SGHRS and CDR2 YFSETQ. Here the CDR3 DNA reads TGCGCCAGCAGCGCCGCCTGGACAGGGGAGGACACCGGGGAGCTGTTTTTT. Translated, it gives CASSAAWTGEDTGELFF.

The CDR3 bases are TGTGCCAGCAGCCAAGATCTTAAGGGGGCGATGAGGGAGACCCAGTACTTC. Translation: CASSQDLKGAMRETQYF. The chain uses TRBV4-2 and TRBJ2-5; the match to TRBD1 covers 7 bases. V gave up 0 bases and J gave up 5 bases; unmatched junction bases: 12. The CDR3 has 17 residues. Germline V gene lookup returns CDR1 LGHNA and CDR2 YNFKEQ.

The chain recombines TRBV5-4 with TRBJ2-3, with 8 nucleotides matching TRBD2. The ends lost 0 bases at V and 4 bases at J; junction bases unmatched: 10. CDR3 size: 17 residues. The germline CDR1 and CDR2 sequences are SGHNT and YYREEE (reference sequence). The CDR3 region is CASSLDRSAGGSDTQYF. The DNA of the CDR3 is TGTGCCAGCAGCTTGGACCGCTCGGCGGGAGGTTCAGATACGCAGTATTTT.

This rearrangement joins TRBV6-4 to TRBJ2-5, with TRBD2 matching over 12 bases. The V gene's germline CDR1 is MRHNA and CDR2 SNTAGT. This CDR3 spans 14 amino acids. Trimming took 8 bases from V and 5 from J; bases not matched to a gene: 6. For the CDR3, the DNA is TGTGCCAGCCGGCTAGCGGGAGGGGGGGAGACCCAGTACTTC. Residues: CASRLAGGGETQYF.

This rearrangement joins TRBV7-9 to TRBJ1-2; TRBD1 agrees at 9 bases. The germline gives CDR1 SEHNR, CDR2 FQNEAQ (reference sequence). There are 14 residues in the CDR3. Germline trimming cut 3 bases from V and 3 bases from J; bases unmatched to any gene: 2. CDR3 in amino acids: CASSFGQGYYGYTF. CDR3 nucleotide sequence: TGTGCCAGCAGCTTTGGACAGGGGTACTATGGCTACACCTTC.

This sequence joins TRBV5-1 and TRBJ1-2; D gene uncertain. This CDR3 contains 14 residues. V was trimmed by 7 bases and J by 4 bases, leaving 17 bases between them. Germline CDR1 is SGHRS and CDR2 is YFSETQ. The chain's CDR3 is CASSPAVSLYGYTF. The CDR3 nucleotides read TGCGCCAGCTCTCCAGCCGTATCTCTCTATGGCTACACCTTC.

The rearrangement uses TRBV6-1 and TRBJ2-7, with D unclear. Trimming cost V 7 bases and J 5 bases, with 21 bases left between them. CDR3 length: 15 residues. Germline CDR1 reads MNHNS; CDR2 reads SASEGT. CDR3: CASTLVPGYTDEQYF. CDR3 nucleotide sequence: TGTGCCAGCACGCTGGTCCCCGGTTACACCGACGAGCAGTACTTC.

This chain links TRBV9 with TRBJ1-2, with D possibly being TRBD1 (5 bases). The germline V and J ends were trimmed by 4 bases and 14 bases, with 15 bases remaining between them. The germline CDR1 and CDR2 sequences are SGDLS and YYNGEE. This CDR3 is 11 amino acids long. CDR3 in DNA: TGTGCCAGCAGCCCTGGACAACCAGGGACCTTC. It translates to CASSPGQPGTF.